This TCR beta chain comes out of a study of T cell clones after liver transplantation. Study-wide context: Third-party-reactive TCRbeta sequences from pre-transplant mixed lymphocyte reactions served as antigen-independent comparators.

Of note for this clone: Its antigen is not known.

The germline CDR1 and CDR2 sequences are SNHLY and FYNNEI. Trimming removed 8 bases at V and 2 bases at J, with 9 bases between. This CDR3 region has 12 residues. Whole-study findings and limits: Compared with third party-reactive sequences, donor-reactive ones declined more, independent of withdrawal success. Migration into the graft, not deletion, may explain lost graft donor-reactive T cells. Small, mixed patient groups and varying post-transplant times limit these conclusions.

Clones were read by immunoSEQ multiplex PCR, and TCRdb kept only the in-frame ones, dropping some. The data hold 53,000 or so clones, with 65% to 85% observed a single time. This sequence was found in a human donor who received a liver transplant. The material sequenced was CD4+ T cells from blood, taken before liver transplant. This rearrangement joins TRBV2 to TRBJ2-5; possibly TRBD1 or TRBD2 for D (5 bases each). CDR3 DNA sequence: TGTGCCAGCGCATGGGGGCAAGAGACCCAGTACTTC. This encodes CASAWGQETQYF.